This entry features one T cell receptor (beta chain) sequence. This sample stems from a study of blood T cell repertoires in COVID-19. CDR3 length equals 15 residues. Germline V gives CDR1 KGHSH, CDR2 LQKENI. V was shortened by 3 bases and J by 5 bases, with 14 bases between the two germline ends. Only in-frame clones appear in the TCRdb table, and some are missing; sequencing was by immunoSEQ multiplex PCR. This table has about 200,000 clones, 85% to 90% appearing once. This TCR derives from a man in his fifties with acute or convalescent COVID-19. The rearrangement links TRBV18 to TRBJ1-3; D is possibly TRBD1 (5 bases). The sequenced material came from peripheral blood. The chain's CDR3 is CASSPGPGQRNTIYF. The CDR3 DNA is TGTGCCAGCTCACCGGGGCCGGGCCAAAGAAACACCATATATTTT.